The 16 T cell receptor beta chains reported below all come from one sample, sequenced in a study of blood T cell repertoires in COVID-19. Sequencing was performed with immunoSEQ multiplex PCR; in TCRdb, only in-frame clones are kept and a portion is missing. Of 100,000 to 150,000 clones detected, roughly 69% appear once; the ten largest clones hold about 2.2%. The sample comprised peripheral blood. The receptor set was obtained from a woman in her seventies with acute or convalescent COVID-19.

The chain carries TRBV5-1 and TRBJ2-5, with 10 bases matching TRBD1. Germline V CDR1 and CDR2: SGHRS, YFSETQ. This CDR3 is 15 amino acids long. After removal of 0 bases from V and 5 bases from J, the junction contained 4 bases not matched to a gene. This CDR3 reads CASSLATGGVETQYF. The CDR3 DNA reads TGCGCCAGCAGCTTGGCGACAGGGGGCGTCGAGACCCAGTACTTC.

The genes are TRBV7-2 and TRBJ2-3; TRBD1 aligns across 7 bases. J gave up 2 bases and V 2 bases, and 10 bases lay outside the gene matches. The CDR3 length is 17 residues. Germline V lookup: CDR1 SGHTA, CDR2 FQGNSA. The CDR3 loop reads CASSLYVGGGFTDTQYF. The DNA of the CDR3 is TGTGCCAGCAGCTTATACGTAGGGGGCGGTTTCACAGATACGCAGTATTTT.

V usage is TRBV7-8 and J usage is TRBJ2-7; D is possibly TRBD2 (6 bases). The V gene's germline CDR1 is SGHVS and CDR2 FQNEAQ. The CDR3 consists of 15 residues. V lost 3 bases and J 3 bases, leaving 15 bases between the germline ends. CDR3 nucleotides: TGTGCCAGCAGCTTTAGCGGTGCCACATTCTACGAGCAGTACTTC. Its protein product is CASSFSGATFYEQYF.

The genes are TRBV30 and TRBJ1-6, with 9 bases aligning to TRBD1. Germline values: CDR1 GTSNPN, CDR2 SVGIG (reference sequence). With 2 bases clipped from V and 8 bases from J, the junction kept 1 base outside the gene matches. CDR3 length equals 13 residues. Written as DNA, the CDR3 is TGTGCCTGGAGTACAGGGGGCGATTCACCCCTCCACTTT. It is translated as CAWSTGGDSPLHF.

V is TRBV9 and J is TRBJ2-3, with 11 bases identical to TRBD2. With V trimmed by 4 bases and J by 2 bases, 12 bases remained unmatched. CDR3 length: 18 residues. Germline lookup yields CDR1 SGDLS and CDR2 YYNGEE. The CDR3: CASSSRTSGFLDTDTQYF. For the CDR3, the DNA is TGTGCCAGCAGCTCCCGGACTAGCGGGTTCCTTGACACAGATACGCAGTATTTT.

This clone was found a few times. The chain recombines TRBV10-1 with TRBJ1-1; no firm D call. Germline CDR1 reads WNHNN; CDR2 reads SYGVQD (reference sequence). The V gene lost 7 bases and the J gene lost 3 bases, with 12 bases spanning the gap. This CDR3 region has 13 residues. CDR3 amino acids: CASTERVDTEAFF. Written as DNA, the CDR3 is TGCGCCAGCACCGAGCGAGTCGACACTGAAGCTTTCTTT.

The chain employs TRBV2 and TRBJ1-4; 8 nucleotides match TRBD1. The V and J ends lost 6 bases and 7 bases, in that order; junction bases with no gene match: 7. The germline V gene has CDR1 SNHLY and CDR2 FYNNEI. The CDR3 spans 14 residues. The CDR3 spells CASRSSDRAEKLFF. CDR3 nucleotide sequence: TGTGCCAGCAGGTCTTCGGACAGGGCTGAAAAACTGTTTTTT.

The rearrangement uses TRBV4-3 and TRBJ1-4; 9 bases fit TRBD1. Trimming took 0 bases from V and 2 from J; bases not matched to a gene: 13. CDR1 is LGHNA and CDR2 is YSLEER in the germline V gene. The CDR3 is made up of 20 amino acids. The CDR3 coding sequence is TGCGCCAGCAGCCAAGATTTACCGGACAGGGGAGGATCGACTAATGAAAAACTGTTTTTT. Amino acid sequence: CASSQDLPDRGGSTNEKLFF.

The chain uses TRBV25-1 and TRBJ1-1; weak D call: TRBD1 (5 bases). Germline V lookup: CDR1 MGHDK, CDR2 SYGVNS. The ends were cut back, 5 bases at V and 4 bases at J, with 14 bases in the middle. The CDR3 contains 14 residues. CDR3 amino acids: CASSPSGRSTEAFF. The DNA of the CDR3 is TGTGCCAGCAGTCCCTCAGGGAGGAGCACTGAAGCTTTCTTT.

The chain combines TRBV4-3 with TRBJ2-3; possibly TRBD2 for D (5 bases). The CDR3 runs 13 residues. The germline V and J ends were trimmed by 1 base and 9 bases, with 11 bases remaining between them. The germline gives CDR1 LGHNA, CDR2 YSLEER. In nucleotides, the CDR3 is TGCGCCAGCAGCCAAGGTCTCGGGGAAACGCAGTATTTT. This encodes CASSQGLGETQYF.

This clone showed up just once. The chain joins TRBV6-5 to TRBJ1-4; perhaps TRBD1 as D (5 bases). The V end was cut by 0 bases, the J end by 6 bases, with 14 bases between. The CDR3 consists of 16 residues. Germline values: CDR1 MNHEY, CDR2 SVGAGI. The CDR3: CASSYSMGPPYEKLFF. CDR3 coding DNA: TGTGCCAGCAGTTACTCGATGGGGCCTCCCTATGAAAAACTGTTTTTT.

V is TRBV13 and J is TRBJ2-5, with 11 bases aligning to TRBD1. CDR3 length: 15 residues. V lost 5 bases, J lost 5 bases, and 7 bases stayed unmatched. CDR1 PRHDT and CDR2 FYEKMQ come from the germline V gene (reference sequence). The CDR3 nucleotides read TGTGCCAGCAGCACCCAGGGACAGGGGGGGGAGACCCAGTACTTC. Residues: CASSTQGQGGETQYF.

A few counts support this clone. The J gene is TRBJ1-4, the V gene TRBV5-1; 9 nucleotides align to TRBD1. The germline V gene has CDR1 SGHRS and CDR2 YFSETQ. The CDR3 has 15 amino acids. Unmatched junction bases numbered 8, after V lost 4 bases and J lost 7 bases. The CDR3 bases are TGCGCCAGCAGCCCGCGGACAGGGGCGAGTGAAAAACTGTTTTTT. Translation: CASSPRTGASEKLFF.

The rearrangement uses TRBV12-5 and TRBJ2-7, with 8 bases aligning to TRBD1. V shed 5 bases and J 2 bases; nucleotides not matched to a gene: 11. The CDR3 runs to 16 residues. Looked up from germline, CDR1 is LGHNT and CDR2 is FRNRAP. CDR3 protein: CASGPGQGKPPYEQYF. CDR3 coding DNA: TGTGCTAGTGGTCCTGGACAGGGAAAACCCCCCTACGAGCAGTACTTC.

The chain joins TRBV5-1 to TRBJ2-5, with TRBD2 identical over 8 bases. V lost 7 bases to trimming and J lost 3 bases; unmatched junction nucleotides: 11. This CDR3 has 15 amino acids. Germline V gives CDR1 SGHRS, CDR2 YFSETQ. CDR3 in DNA: TGCGCCAGCCGGATTAGCGGGATGGGGGAAGAGACCCAGTACTTC. Translated, it gives CASRISGMGEETQYF. Drawing the rest from reference TRBV5-1 and TRBJ2-5, the complete variable domain is KAGVTQTPRYLIKTRGQQVTLSCSPISGHRSVSWYQQTPGQGLQFLFEYFSETQRNKGNFPGRFSGRQFSNSRSEMNVSTLELGDSALYLCASRISGMGEETQYFGPGTRLLVL.

The chain has TRBV2 and TRBJ1-4; D may be TRBD1 (6 bases). This CDR3 is 14 amino acids long. CDR1 and CDR2 from the germline V gene are SNHLY and FYNNEI. Trimming left V 7 bases short and J 8 bases short, with 17 bases between. The CDR3 DNA reads as TGTGCCAGCAAAGTTGAGGGGGAATGGGAAAAACTGTTTTTT. This encodes CASKVEGEWEKLFF.